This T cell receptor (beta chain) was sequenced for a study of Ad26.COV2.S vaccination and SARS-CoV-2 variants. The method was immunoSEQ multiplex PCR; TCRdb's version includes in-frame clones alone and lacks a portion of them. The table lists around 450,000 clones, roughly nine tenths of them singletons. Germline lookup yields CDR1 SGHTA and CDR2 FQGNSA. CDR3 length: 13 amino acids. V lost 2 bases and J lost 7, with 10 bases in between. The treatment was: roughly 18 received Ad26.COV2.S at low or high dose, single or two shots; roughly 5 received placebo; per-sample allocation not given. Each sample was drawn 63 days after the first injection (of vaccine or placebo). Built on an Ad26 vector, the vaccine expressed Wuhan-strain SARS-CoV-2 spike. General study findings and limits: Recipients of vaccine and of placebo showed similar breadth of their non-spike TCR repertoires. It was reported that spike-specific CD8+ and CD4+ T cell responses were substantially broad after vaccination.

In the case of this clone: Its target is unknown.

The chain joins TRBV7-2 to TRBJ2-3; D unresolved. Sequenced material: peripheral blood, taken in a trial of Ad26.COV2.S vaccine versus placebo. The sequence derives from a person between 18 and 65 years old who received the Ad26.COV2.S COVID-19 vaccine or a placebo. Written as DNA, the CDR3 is TGTGCCAGCAGCTTACCTCCGGTGTATACGCAGTATTTT. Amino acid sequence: CASSLPPVYTQYF.